This T cell receptor (beta chain) derives from a study of vaccination effects on CD4 cells after COVID-19. Study-wide points: Convalescent patients in the study were few, and early post-infection timepoints were absent. Clones that were induced by infection or by vaccine showed marked contraction late after vaccination.

Looked up from germline, CDR1 is SGHRS and CDR2 is YFSETQ. The CDR3 covers 15 residues. Deletions cut 0 bases from V and 0 bases from J, with 7 bases between. Turning to this clone: The antigen is unknown.

Generated by immunoSEQ multiplex PCR, the TCRdb table keeps only in-frame clones and is missing some. Found here are approximately 30,000 clones, 72% of them singletons; the top ten hold more than 9%. Antigen-specific CD4+ T cells were expanded with viral peptide pools in the ViraFEST assay before sequencing. After around 10 days in culture, the CD4+ T cells were isolated. Vaccine recipients had no previous SARS-CoV-2 infection; their nucleocapsid antibodies were negative. After over 1.5 million PBMC were placed in each well, they were cultured with approximately 10 IU/ml IL-2 and roughly 10 ug/ml peptides.

This TCR was sampled from a human donor who received a COVID-19 vaccine. This specimen was CD4+ T cells from PBMCs cultured with SARS-CoV-2 spike peptides, taken before COVID-19 vaccination. The rearrangement joins TRBV5-1 to TRBJ2-1; D remains unclear. The CDR3 nucleotides are TGCGCCAGCAGCTTGGCCGAGGTCTCCTACAATGAGCAGTTCTTC. Protein product: CASSLAEVSYNEQFF.